The entry below describes one T cell receptor beta chain. The antigen is undetermined. Germline loops: CDR1 MDHEN, CDR2 SYDVKM. CDR3 size: 15 residues. Trimming cost V 5 bases and J 1 base; bases outside gene matches: 3. Produced via immunoSEQ multiplex PCR; TCRdb's table is partial and in-frame only. The data show roughly 63,000 clones, approximately 94% seen once. Unexposed donor CD4+ T cells date from about 2011-2018, before the COVID-19 pandemic. Naive and memory CD4+ T cells came from enriched cryopreserved PBMCs. The record originates from a study of CD4 T cells in relation to SARS-CoV-2 and coronaviruses. Findings of the study overall: Memory recall responses, not primary responses primed in culture, are what the assay detects. Crossreactive clones expanded significantly less to SARS-CoV-2 than monoreactive clones. Crossreactivity was assessed only for spike protein, not other viral proteins.

V and J are TRBV28 and TRBJ2-3; TRBD2 matches at 10 bases. The specimen was naive CD4+ T cells from PBMCs. Subset described: naive CD4+ T cells isolated by negative enrichment. The TCR originated in a human donor in good health. For the CDR3, the DNA is TGTGCCAGCAGTCAAGCGGGAGGGCGCACAGATACGCAGTATTTT. Protein sequence: CASSQAGGRTDTQYF.